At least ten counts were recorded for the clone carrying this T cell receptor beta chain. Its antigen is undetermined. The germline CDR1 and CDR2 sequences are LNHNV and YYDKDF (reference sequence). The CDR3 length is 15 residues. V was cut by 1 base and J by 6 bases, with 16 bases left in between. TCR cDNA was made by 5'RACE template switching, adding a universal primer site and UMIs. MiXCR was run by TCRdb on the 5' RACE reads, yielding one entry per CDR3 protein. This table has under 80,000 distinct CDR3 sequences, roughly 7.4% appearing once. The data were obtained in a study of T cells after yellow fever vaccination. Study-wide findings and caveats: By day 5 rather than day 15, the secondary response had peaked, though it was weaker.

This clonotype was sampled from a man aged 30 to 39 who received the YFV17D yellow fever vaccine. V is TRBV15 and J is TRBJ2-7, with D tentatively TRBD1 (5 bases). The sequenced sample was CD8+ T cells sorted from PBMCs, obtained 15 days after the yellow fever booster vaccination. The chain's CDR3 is CATSRGPGLVSEQYF. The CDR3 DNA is TGTGCCACCAGCAGAGGCCCAGGGCTGGTTTCCGAGCAGTACTTC.